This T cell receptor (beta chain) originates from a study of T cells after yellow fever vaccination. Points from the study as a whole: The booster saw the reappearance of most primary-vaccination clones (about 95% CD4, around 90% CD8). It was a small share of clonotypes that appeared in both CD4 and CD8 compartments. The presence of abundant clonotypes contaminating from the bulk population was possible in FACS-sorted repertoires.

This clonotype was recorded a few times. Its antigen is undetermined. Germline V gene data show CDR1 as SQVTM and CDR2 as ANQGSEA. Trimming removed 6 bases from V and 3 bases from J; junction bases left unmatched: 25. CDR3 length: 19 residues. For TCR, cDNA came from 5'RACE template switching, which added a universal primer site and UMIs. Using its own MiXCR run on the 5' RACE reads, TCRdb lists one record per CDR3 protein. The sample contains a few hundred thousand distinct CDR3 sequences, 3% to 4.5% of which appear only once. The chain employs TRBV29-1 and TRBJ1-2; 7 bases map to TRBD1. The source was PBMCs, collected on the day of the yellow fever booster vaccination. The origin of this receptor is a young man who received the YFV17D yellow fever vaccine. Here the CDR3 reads CSVDRMGAKQGRVDYGYTF. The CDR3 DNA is TGCAGCGTGGACCGCATGGGCGCTAAACAGGGGCGGGTAGACTATGGCTACACCTTC.